This T cell receptor (beta chain) was found in a study of control samples from healthy donors and cancer patients (dated by TCRdb to about 2020). Libraries were prepared through the immunoSEQ multiplex PCR assay. The table was pulled from immuneACCESS by TCRdb, which kept in-frame rearrangements only. Such tables lose some clones; where checked, under half of the loss comes from unresolved V genes, and the rest has no known cause. Within this sample are 110,000 or so clones, with roughly 79% of them counted one time only. Around 6.4% of the sample is taken by the ten largest. For this clone: It lacks a known antigen. No much larger clonotype is one base removed from it; base qualities were not supplied.

The material sequenced was blood. This TCR was sampled from a man aged 18 to 30 in good health.

CDR3 protein: CASSPRAGSTGRTQYF. The bases read TGTGCCAGCAGCCCCCGAGCGGGCAGTACCGGTAGGACCCAGTACTTC. The chain is encoded by TRBV7-9 joined to TRBJ2-5, and perhaps TRBD2 as D gene, on 6 matching bases. Taken from cysteine to phenylalanine, the CDR3 has 16 residues. CDR3 DNA only is kept here, 48 bases in frame from base 1. Trimming at the junction amounts to 5 bases on V and 7 bases on J, and the germline ends lie 23 bases apart. The germline V gene (reference sequence) provides CDR1 SEHNR and CDR2 FQNEAQ.